The clone carrying this T cell receptor beta chain appeared many times. This entry comes from a study of breast tumors, draining lymph nodes, adjacent tissues. This CDR3 is 12 amino acids long. V was cut by 0 bases and J by 6 bases, with 5 bases left in between. From germline, CDR1 is LGHDT and CDR2 YNNKEL (reference sequence). Breast cancer patients provided tissue from their axillary draining lymph nodes. From the multiplex PCR reads, TCRdb called clonotypes with MiXCR, one entry per CDR3 protein. The sample lists roughly 120,000 distinct CDR3 sequences, 20% occurring once. The chain is built from TRBV3-1 and TRBJ2-5; no clear D. The receptor was derived from a female donor with breast cancer. Some clones in this sample may be carry-over from other donors' samples. Sequencing input: axillary lymph node tissue. The CDR3 DNA reads as TGTGCCAGCAGCCAAGACTTACAGACCCAGTACTTC. Its protein is CASSQDLQTQYF.